This T cell receptor beta chain was recovered during a study of T-cell memory formation after mild COVID-19. Points from the study as a whole: The pre-infection memory compartment contained some responding clones, suggesting cross-reactive memory joined. Largely, contracting CD4+ clones fell within CM and EM, and contracting CD8+ clones within EMRA. Researchers could not confirm that second-wave clones peaking on day 37 targeted SARS-CoV-2.

As for this clonotype: Its antigen is still unknown.

The germline V gene encodes CDR1 SGHTA and CDR2 FQGNSA. The CDR3 is 13 residues long. V was shortened by 6 bases and J by 3 bases, with 11 bases between the two germline ends. 5'RACE primed at constant segments yielded TCR alpha and TCR beta cDNA libraries bearing sample barcodes and UMIs. TCRdb redid the calling of the 5' RACE reads with MiXCR, one entry per CDR3 protein. The data show 310,000 or so distinct CDR3 sequences, about 16% seen once. Sequenced sample: PBMCs or a T cell subset sorted from them (not recorded which). The receptor's source is a man younger than 35 who had mild COVID-19 (a few samples of this study predate the infection). Cell type and time point are not known. This chain uses TRBV7-2 with TRBJ1-1, with D possibly being TRBD1 (6 bases). CDR3 nucleotide sequence: TGTGCCAGCAGAAGTGACAGGCACACTGAAGCTTTCTTT. Translation: CASRSDRHTEAFF. The complete variable domain, with remaining parts taken from reference TRBV7-2 and TRBJ1-1, reads GAGVSQSPSNKVTEKGKDVELRCDPISGHTALYWYRQSLGQGLEFLIYFQGNSAPDKSGLPSDRFSAERTGGSVSTLTIQRTQQEDSAVYLCASRSDRHTEAFFGQGTRLTVV.